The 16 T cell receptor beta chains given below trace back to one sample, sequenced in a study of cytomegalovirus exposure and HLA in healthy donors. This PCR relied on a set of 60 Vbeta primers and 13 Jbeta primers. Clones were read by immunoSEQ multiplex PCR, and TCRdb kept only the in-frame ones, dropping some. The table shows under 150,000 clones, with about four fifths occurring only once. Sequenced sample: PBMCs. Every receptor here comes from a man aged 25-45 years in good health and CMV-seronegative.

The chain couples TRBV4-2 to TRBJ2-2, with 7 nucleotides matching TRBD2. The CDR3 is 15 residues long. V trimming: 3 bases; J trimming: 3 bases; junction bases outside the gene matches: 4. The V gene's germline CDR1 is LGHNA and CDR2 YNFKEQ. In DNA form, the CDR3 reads TGTGCCAGCAGCCAGACTAGCAGTTACACCGGGGAGCTGTTTTTT. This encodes CASSQTSSYTGELFF.

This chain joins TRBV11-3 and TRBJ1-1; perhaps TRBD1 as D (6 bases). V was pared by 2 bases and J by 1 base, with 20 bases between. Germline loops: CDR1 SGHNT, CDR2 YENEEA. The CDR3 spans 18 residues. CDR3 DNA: TGTGCCAGCAGCTTATCCCCCGGGACCGGGACACAGAACACTGAAGCTTTCTTT. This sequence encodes CASSLSPGTGTQNTEAFF. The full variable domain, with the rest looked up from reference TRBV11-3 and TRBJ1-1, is EAGVVQSPRYKIIEKKQPVAFWCNPISGHNTLYWYLQNLGQGPELLIRYENEEAVDDSQLPKDRFSAERLKGVDSTLKIQPAELGDSAVYLCASSLSPGTGTQNTEAFFGQGTRLTVV.

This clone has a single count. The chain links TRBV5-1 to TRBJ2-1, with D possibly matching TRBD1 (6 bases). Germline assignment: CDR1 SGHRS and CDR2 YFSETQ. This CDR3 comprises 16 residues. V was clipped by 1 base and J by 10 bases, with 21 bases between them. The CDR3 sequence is CASSLRHWTDRSEQFF. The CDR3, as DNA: TGCGCCAGCAGCTTGAGGCACTGGACAGATCGGTCGGAGCAGTTCTTC.

CDR3 sequence reads: CASSVDIRGAEAFF. The CDR3 DNA reads TGTGCCAGCAGCGTAGATATCAGGGGCGCTGAAGCTTTCTTT. This sequence joins TRBV9 and TRBJ1-1; D is perhaps TRBD1 (6 bases). This CDR3 has 14 amino acids. V was pared by 0 bases and J by 6 bases, with 12 bases between. Germline V gene sequence: CDR1 SGDLS, CDR2 YYNGEE.

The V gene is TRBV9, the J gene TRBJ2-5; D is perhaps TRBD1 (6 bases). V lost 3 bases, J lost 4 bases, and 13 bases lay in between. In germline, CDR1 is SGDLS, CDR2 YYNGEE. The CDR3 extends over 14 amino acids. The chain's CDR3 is CASSARTEGETQYF. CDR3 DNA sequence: TGTGCCAGCAGCGCCCGGACAGAAGGAGAGACCCAGTACTTC.

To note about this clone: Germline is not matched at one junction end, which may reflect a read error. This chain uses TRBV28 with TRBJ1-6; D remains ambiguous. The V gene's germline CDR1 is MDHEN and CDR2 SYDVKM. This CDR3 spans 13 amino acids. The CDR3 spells CASNLVTGSPLHF. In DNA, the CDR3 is TGTGCCAGCAATTTAGTAACGGGTTCACCCCTCCACTTT.

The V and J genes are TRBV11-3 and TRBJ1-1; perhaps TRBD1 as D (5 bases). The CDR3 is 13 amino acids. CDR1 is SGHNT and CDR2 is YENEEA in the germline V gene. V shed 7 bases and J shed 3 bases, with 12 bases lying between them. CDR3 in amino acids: CASKGGEDTEAFF. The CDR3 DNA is TGTGCCAGCAAGGGAGGGGAGGACACTGAAGCTTTCTTT.

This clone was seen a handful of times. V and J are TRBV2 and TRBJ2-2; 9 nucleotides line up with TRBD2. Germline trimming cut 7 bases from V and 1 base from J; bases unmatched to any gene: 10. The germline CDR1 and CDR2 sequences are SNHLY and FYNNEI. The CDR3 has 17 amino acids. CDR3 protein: CASTRAGGPLNTGELFF. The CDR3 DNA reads TGTGCCAGCACCAGAGCGGGGGGCCCACTGAACACCGGGGAGCTGTTTTTT. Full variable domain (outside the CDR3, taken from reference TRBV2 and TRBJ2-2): EPEVTQTPSHQVTQMGQEVILRCVPISNHLYFYWYRQILGQKVEFLVSFYNNEISEKSEIFDDQFSVERPDGSNFTLKIRSTKLEDSAMYFCASTRAGGPLNTGELFFGEGSRLTVL.

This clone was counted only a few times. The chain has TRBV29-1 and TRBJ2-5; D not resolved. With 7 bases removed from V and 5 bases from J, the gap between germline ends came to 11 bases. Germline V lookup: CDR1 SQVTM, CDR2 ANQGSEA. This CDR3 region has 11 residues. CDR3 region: CSGQFMETQYF. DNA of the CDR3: TGCAGCGGTCAATTCATGGAGACCCAGTACTTC.

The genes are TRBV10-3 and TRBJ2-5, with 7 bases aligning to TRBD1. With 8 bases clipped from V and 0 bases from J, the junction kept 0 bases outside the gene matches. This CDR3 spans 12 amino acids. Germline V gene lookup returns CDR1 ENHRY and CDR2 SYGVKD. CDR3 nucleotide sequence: TGTGCCATCCAGGGGGACCAAGAGACCCAGTACTTC. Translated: CAIQGDQETQYF.

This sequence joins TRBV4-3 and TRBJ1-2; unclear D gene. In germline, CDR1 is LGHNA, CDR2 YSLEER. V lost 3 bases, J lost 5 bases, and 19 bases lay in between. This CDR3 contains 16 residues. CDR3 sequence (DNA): TGCGCCAGCAGCCATGCCCCGATGGAGGGATTTTATGGCTACACCTTC. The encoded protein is CASSHAPMEGFYGYTF.

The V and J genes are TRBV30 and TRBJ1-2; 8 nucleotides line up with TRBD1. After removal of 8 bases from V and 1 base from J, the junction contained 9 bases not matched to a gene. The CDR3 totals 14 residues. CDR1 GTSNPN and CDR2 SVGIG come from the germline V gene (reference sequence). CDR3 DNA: TGTGCCCGGACGGACAGGGCGCTTAACTATGGCTACACCTTC. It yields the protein CARTDRALNYGYTF.

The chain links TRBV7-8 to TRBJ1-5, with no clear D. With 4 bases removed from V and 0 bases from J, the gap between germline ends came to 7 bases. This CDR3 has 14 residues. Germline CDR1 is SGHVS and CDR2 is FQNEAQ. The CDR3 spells CASSSADSNQPQHF. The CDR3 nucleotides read TGTGCCAGCAGCTCCGCAGATAGCAATCAGCCCCAGCATTTT.

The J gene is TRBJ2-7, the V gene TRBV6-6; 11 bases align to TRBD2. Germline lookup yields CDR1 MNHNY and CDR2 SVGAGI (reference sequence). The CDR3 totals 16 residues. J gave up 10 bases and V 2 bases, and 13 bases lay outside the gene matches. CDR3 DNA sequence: TGTGCCAGCAGTTACCCCACTTTAACTAGCGGGAGCTCCCAGTACTTC. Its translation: CASSYPTLTSGSSQYF.

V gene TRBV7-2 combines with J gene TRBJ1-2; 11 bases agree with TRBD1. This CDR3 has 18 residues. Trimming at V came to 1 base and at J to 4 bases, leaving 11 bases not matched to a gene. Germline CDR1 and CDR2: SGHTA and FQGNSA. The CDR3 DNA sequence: TGTGCCAGCAGCTTAGGTTGGACAGGGGGCGCGGGAGCCTATGGCTACACCTTC. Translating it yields CASSLGWTGGAGAYGYTF.

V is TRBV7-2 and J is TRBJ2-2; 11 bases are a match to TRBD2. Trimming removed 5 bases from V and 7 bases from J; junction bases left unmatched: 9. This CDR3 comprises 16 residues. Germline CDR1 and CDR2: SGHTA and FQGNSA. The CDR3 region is CASSPGLAVRDGELFF. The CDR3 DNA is TGTGCCAGCAGCCCGGGACTAGCGGTGAGGGACGGGGAGCTGTTTTTT.